This is a list of T cell receptor beta chains from one sample in a study of shared clonotypes between healthy human individuals. Produced via immunoSEQ multiplex PCR; TCRdb's table is partial and in-frame only. The sample records roughly 2.1 million clones, about 92% being singletons. The specimen was naive CD8+ T cells from PBMCs. All receptors come from a man younger than 35 in good health. Some clones in this sample may be carry-over from other donors' samples. Each CDR3 is given with its conserved first and last residue. D genes are given only for firm matches. The size field is filled for only some rows; it gives once, few, many or a size class.

d_gene	v_gene	j_gene	abundance	CDR3aa	CDR3nt
NA	TRBV5-1	TRBJ1-2	NA	CASSLGFYGYTF	TGCGCCAGCAGCTTAGGATTTTATGGCTACACCTTC
NA	TRBV21-1	TRBJ2-7	NA	CASRTGGQGIYEQYF	TGTGCCAGCAGGACTGGGGGACAGGGGATCTACGAGCAGTACTTC
NA	TRBV14	TRBJ2-1	NA	CASSHRLLNEQFF	TGTGCCAGCAGCCATCGTTTACTCAATGAGCAGTTCTTC
NA	TRBV5-5	TRBJ1-5	once	CASSLEWINQPQHF	TGTGCCAGCAGCTTGGAGTGGATCAATCAGCCCCAGCATTTT
NA	TRBV13	TRBJ1-1	NA	CASSSPQDGLIAFF	TGTGCCAGCAGCTCCCCTCAGGACGGGCTTATAGCTTTCTTT
NA	TRBV27	TRBJ2-7	once	CASASGSSYEQYF	TGTGCCAGCGCGAGCGGAAGCTCCTACGAGCAGTACTTC
TRBD2	TRBV7-3	TRBJ2-7	NA	CASSLRASGSMYEQYF	TGTGCCAGCAGCTTAAGGGCTAGCGGGTCGATGTACGAGCAGTACTTC
NA	TRBV7-9	TRBJ1-6	NA	CASSLNESPLHF	TGTGCCAGCAGCTTGAATGAGTCACCCCTCCACTTT
NA	TRBV27	TRBJ1-5	NA	CASSAAKGTWQPQHF	TGTGCCAGCAGTGCAGCAAAGGGAACCTGGCAGCCCCAGCATTTT
NA	TRBV7-9	TRBJ2-1	NA	CASSFEGGRQSSYNEQFF	TGTGCCAGCAGCTTTGAGGGGGGACGCCAGAGCTCCTACAATGAGCAGTTCTTC
NA	TRBV30	TRBJ2-6	once	CAWRGPRSGANVLTF	TGTGCCTGGAGGGGCCCCAGGTCTGGGGCCAACGTCCTGACTTTC
TRBD2	TRBV7-9	TRBJ2-1	NA	CASSPRTSGNEQFF	TGTGCCAGCAGCCCCCGGACTAGCGGTAATGAGCAGTTCTTC
NA	TRBV28	TRBJ1-5	NA	CASSPRENQPQHF	TGTGCCAGCAGTCCGAGAGAGAATCAGCCCCAGCATTTT
NA	TRBV28	TRBJ2-7	NA	CASSLPSRLYYEQYF	TGTGCCAGCAGTTTACCTAGCAGGCTGTACTACGAGCAGTACTTC
TRBD1	TRBV27	TRBJ1-5	NA	CASSRQGEPSIQPQHF	TGTGCCAGCAGTCGACAGGGTGAGCCCTCAATTCAGCCCCAGCATTTT
NA	TRBV5-5	TRBJ1-4	once	CASSVKGVGEKLFF	TGTGCCAGCAGCGTCAAAGGTGTAGGCGAAAAACTGTTTTTT
NA	TRBV10-2	TRBJ2-3	once	CASSGTLALTDTQYF	TGCGCCAGCAGTGGGACCCTTGCACTCACAGATACGCAGTATTTT
TRBD1	TRBV4-1	TRBJ2-7	NA	CATSEGQGLQNEQYF	TGCGCCACCTCGGAAGGACAGGGGCTGCAGAACGAGCAGTACTTC
NA	TRBV2	TRBJ2-3	NA	CASGSGLRGTDTQYF	TGTGCCAGCGGCAGTGGGTTACGGGGCACAGATACGCAGTATTTT
TRBD2	TRBV27	TRBJ2-1	NA	CASSPGTSGSNEQFF	TGTGCCAGCAGTCCCGGGACTAGCGGGAGTAATGAGCAGTTCTTC
NA	TRBV30	TRBJ1-1	NA	CAWERGTNEAFF	TGTGCCTGGGAGAGGGGGACAAACGAAGCTTTCTTT
NA	TRBV28	TRBJ1-3	NA	CASSLSLSGNTIYF	TGTGCCAGCAGTTTAAGTCTCTCTGGAAACACCATATATTTT
NA	TRBV6-5	TRBJ1-4	once	CASSDGSNEKLFF	TGTGCCAGCAGCGACGGATCTAATGAAAAACTGTTTTTT
NA	TRBV11-2	TRBJ1-1	NA	CASSLGEGAFF	TGTGCCAGCAGCTTAGGAGAGGGGGCTTTCTTT
NA	TRBV7-9	TRBJ2-7	once	CASIGAADEQYF	TGTGCCAGCATAGGGGCGGCCGACGAGCAGTACTTC
NA	TRBV6-1	TRBJ1-2	once	CASSERAGLYYGYTF	TGTGCCAGCAGTGAGCGGGCAGGGCTCTACTATGGCTACACCTTC
TRBD1	TRBV18	TRBJ2-7	NA	CASSPTGGFVYEQYF	TGTGCCAGCTCACCAACAGGGGGGTTTGTGTACGAGCAGTACTTC
NA	TRBV19	TRBJ1-4	NA	CASSMPPVSAEKLFF	TGTGCCAGTAGTATGCCTCCGGTCTCGGCCGAAAAACTGTTTTTT
NA	TRBV4-3	TRBJ2-1	NA	CASSPLAHLGGAGNEQFF	TGCGCCAGCAGCCCTCTAGCCCACCTCGGGGGTGCTGGTAATGAGCAGTTCTTC
TRBD2	TRBV7-9	TRBJ2-2	NA	CASSLVVILSGRGSGELFF	TGTGCCAGCAGCTTAGTGGTAATCCTGAGCGGGAGAGGGTCCGGGGAGCTGTTTTTT
NA	TRBV4-1	TRBJ1-3	NA	CASSNTGSGNTIYF	TGCGCCAGCAGCAACACCGGCTCTGGAAACACCATATATTTT
NA	TRBV7-3	TRBJ2-1	NA	CASSFQGHNEQFF	TGTGCCAGCAGCTTCCAGGGCCACAATGAGCAGTTCTTC
TRBD1	TRBV9	TRBJ2-1	NA	CASSSTGGYNEQFF	TGTGCCAGCAGCTCGACAGGGGGATACAATGAGCAGTTCTTC
TRBD1	TRBV27	TRBJ1-4	NA	CASRPLGDSNEKLFF	TGTGCCAGCAGACCCTTGGGGGACAGTAATGAAAAACTGTTTTTT
TRBD2	TRBV10-1	TRBJ2-7	NA	CASSGLAGSYEQYF	TGCGCCAGCAGCGGACTAGCGGGTTCCTACGAGCAGTACTTC
TRBD1	TRBV4-3	TRBJ1-2	NA	CASSPRTGTFYGYTF	TGCGCCAGCAGCCCTAGGACAGGCACGTTCTATGGCTACACCTTC
TRBD2	TRBV11-2	TRBJ2-7	NA	CASSLDLGLAGSYEQYF	TGTGCCAGCAGCTTAGATCTGGGTCTAGCGGGATCCTACGAGCAGTACTTC
NA	TRBV7-9	TRBJ2-2	NA	CASSLGGSGELFF	TGTGCCAGCAGCTTAGGAGGGTCCGGGGAGCTGTTTTTT
NA	TRBV5-1	TRBJ2-1	NA	CASSLIPGGTSSYNEQFF	TGCGCCAGCAGCTTGATTCCTGGCGGGACCAGCTCCTACAATGAGCAGTTCTTC
NA	TRBV4-1	TRBJ2-1	NA	CASSQSGTPDRISYNEQFF	TGCGCCAGCAGCCAAAGCGGGACACCTGACAGAATCTCCTACAATGAGCAGTTCTTC
NA	TRBV6-5	TRBJ2-7	NA	CASRSPDGSYEQYF	TGTGCCAGCAGGTCCCCCGACGGCTCCTACGAGCAGTACTTC
TRBD2	TRBV9	TRBJ2-3	NA	CASSVMREGSDTQYF	TGTGCCAGCAGCGTAATGAGGGAGGGCTCAGATACGCAGTATTTT
NA	TRBV5-1	TRBJ2-7	NA	CASSLAEVGSYEQYF	TGCGCCAGCAGCTTGGCCGAAGTGGGGTCCTACGAGCAGTACTTC
NA	TRBV6-5	TRBJ2-6	NA	CASSYRGSGANVLTF	TGTGCCAGCAGTTACCGGGGTTCTGGGGCCAACGTCCTGACTTTC
TRBD2	TRBV29-1	TRBJ2-5	NA	CSVEVGGYQETQYF	TGCAGCGTTGAAGTGGGGGGGTACCAAGAGACCCAGTACTTC
NA	TRBV9	TRBJ2-1	NA	CASSASRTTVLVHEQFF	TGTGCCAGCAGCGCGTCAAGGACTACCGTCTTGGTCCATGAGCAGTTCTTC
NA	TRBV25-1	TRBJ2-7	NA	CASRSGPEQYF	TGTGCCAGCCGCTCGGGGCCCGAGCAGTACTTC
NA	TRBV5-8	TRBJ1-4	NA	CASSTRQSTNEKLFF	TGTGCCAGCAGCACTAGACAATCAACTAATGAAAAACTGTTTTTT
NA	TRBV5-1	TRBJ2-6	NA	CASSLGTGANVLTF	TGCGCCAGCAGCTTGGGGACTGGGGCCAACGTCCTGACTTTC
NA	TRBV13	TRBJ2-5	NA	CASSEGVDLQETQYF	TGTGCCAGCAGCGAAGGAGTGGACCTGCAAGAGACCCAGTACTTC